The 18 T cell receptor beta chains reported below all come from one sample, sequenced in a study of blood T cell repertoires in COVID-19. Libraries were prepared by immunoSEQ multiplex PCR; TCRdb keeps only in-frame clonotypes and omits some of them. Here the sample spans approximately 80,000 clones, 82% being singletons. Specimen: peripheral blood. These receptors all stem from a man in his sixties with acute or convalescent COVID-19.

The V call is TRBV18, the J call TRBJ1-4; D may be TRBD1 (6 bases). This CDR3 region has 16 residues. Trimming shortened V by 2 bases and J by 6 bases, and 16 bases separated the two germline ends. Per the germline V gene, CDR1 is KGHSH and CDR2 is LQKENI. The CDR3 is CASSPFGRRTDEKLFF. The DNA for the CDR3 is TGTGCCAGCTCACCATTTGGGCGGAGGACAGATGAAAAACTGTTTTTT.

V gene TRBV7-9 combines with J gene TRBJ2-3; D might be TRBD1 (6 bases). V was trimmed by 1 base and J by 5 bases, leaving 10 bases between them. Germline CDR1 SEHNR, CDR2 FQNEAQ (reference sequence). The CDR3 runs 14 residues. This chain's CDR3 is CASSLGTDQDTQYF. CDR3 coding DNA: TGTGCCAGCAGCTTAGGGACAGATCAAGATACGCAGTATTTT.

V usage is TRBV7-2 and J usage is TRBJ1-2; maybe TRBD1 (6 bases). CDR1 and CDR2 (germline): SGHTA, FQGNSA. This CDR3 contains 15 residues. V was cut by 5 bases and J by 3 bases, with 16 bases left in between. CDR3 DNA sequence: TGTGCCAGCAGCCCGGGGGGCAGGCTGGACTATGGCTACACCTTC. Translating it yields CASSPGGRLDYGYTF.

V usage is TRBV7-2 and J usage is TRBJ2-3; TRBD2 matches at 16 bases. The germline CDR1 and CDR2 sequences are SGHTA and FQGNSA. CDR3 length equals 18 residues. V lost 5 bases and J lost 6; bases outside the gene matches: 11. The CDR3 spells CASSPGGLAGGWADTQYF. CDR3 coding DNA: TGTGCCAGCAGCCCGGGGGGACTAGCGGGAGGGTGGGCGGATACGCAGTATTTT.

The chain employs TRBV5-1 and TRBJ2-3, with 13 bases fitting TRBD2. The germline V gene has CDR1 SGHRS and CDR2 YFSETQ. Trimming removed 4 bases from V and 6 bases from J; junction bases left unmatched: 8. The CDR3 extends over 16 amino acids. Here the CDR3 DNA reads TGCGCCAGCAGCCCCGGGACTAGCGGGATGATGGATACGCAGTATTTT. Protein: CASSPGTSGMMDTQYF.

This chain connects TRBV19 to TRBJ2-2; possible D gene TRBD1, 6 bases. CDR3 length equals 15 residues. Germline V gene data show CDR1 as LNHDA and CDR2 as SQIVND (reference sequence). V gave up 3 bases and J gave up 5 bases, with 13 bases separating them. CDR3 bases: TGTGCCAGTAGTATTCCGGGACACAGAACCGGGGAGCTGTTTTTT. Translated, it gives CASSIPGHRTGELFF. Full variable domain (outside the CDR3, taken from reference TRBV19 and TRBJ2-2): DGGITQSPKYLFRKEGQNVTLSCEQNLNHDAMYWYRQDPGQGLRLIYYSQIVNDFQKGDIAEGYSVSREKKESFPLTVTSAQKNPTAFYLCASSIPGHRTGELFFGEGSRLTVL.

V usage is TRBV10-1 and J usage is TRBJ2-6; 9 nucleotides agree with TRBD1. The trim removed 6 bases at V and 2 bases at J, leaving 5 bases unmatched. Germline V gene sequence: CDR1 WNHNN, CDR2 SYGVQD (reference sequence). The CDR3 is made up of 16 amino acids. CDR3: CASRRTGVTGANVLTF. The CDR3 DNA is TGCGCCAGCAGGCGGACAGGGGTCACTGGGGCCAACGTCCTGACTTTC.

A single count supports this clone. This chain uses TRBV18 with TRBJ2-1; 12 nucleotides match TRBD2. Germline V gene lookup returns CDR1 KGHSH and CDR2 LQKENI. There are 16 residues in the CDR3. Trimming took 3 bases from V and 3 from J; bases not matched to a gene: 3. This CDR3 reads CASSPTLAGGYNEQFF. CDR3 nucleotides: TGTGCCAGCTCACCTACACTAGCGGGAGGCTACAATGAGCAGTTCTTC. Full variable domain (rest looked up from reference TRBV18 and TRBJ2-1): NAGVMQNPRHLVRRRGQEARLRCSPMKGHSHVYWYRQLPEEGLKFMVYLQKENIIDESGMPKERFSAEFPKEGPSILRIQQVVRGDSAAYFCASSPTLAGGYNEQFFGPGTRLTVL.

The rearrangement joins TRBV18 to TRBJ1-4; the D is unclear. V lost 3 bases and J 13 bases, leaving 15 bases between the germline ends. The CDR3 runs to 13 residues. Per the germline V gene, CDR1 is KGHSH and CDR2 is LQKENI. The CDR3 is CASSPTAGFGLFF. The DNA of the CDR3 is TGTGCCAGCTCACCGACTGCTGGGTTTGGACTGTTTTTT.

The chain is built from TRBV19 and TRBJ2-2; weak D call: TRBD2 (6 bases). Germline V gives CDR1 LNHDA, CDR2 SQIVND (reference sequence). The CDR3 has 13 amino acids. The ends were cut back, 10 bases at V and 5 bases at J, with 14 bases in the middle. The CDR3 bases are TGTGCCACCGGGGACTTCCCAACCGGGGAGCTGTTTTTT. It is translated as CATGDFPTGELFF.

J is TRBJ2-5 and V is TRBV5-1; 12 nucleotides align to TRBD2. From germline, CDR1 is SGHRS and CDR2 YFSETQ. The junction had 4 bases not matched to a gene; V was cut back by 2 bases and J by 2 bases. The CDR3 is 16 residues long. The CDR3 spells CASSLTGTSGQETQYF. CDR3 nucleotide sequence: TGCGCCAGCAGCTTAACCGGGACTAGCGGGCAAGAGACCCAGTACTTC.

This clone came up a few times. J is TRBJ2-3 and V is TRBV20-1; no clear D. This CDR3 is 15 amino acids long. The V gene lost 3 bases and the J gene lost 0 bases, with 13 bases spanning the gap. Germline V gene lookup returns CDR1 DFQATT and CDR2 SNEGSKA (reference sequence). CDR3 DNA: TGCAGTGCTAGTCTCTCGTCCTCTAGCACAGATACGCAGTATTTT. The encoded protein is CSASLSSSSTDTQYF.

This clone was found once. The V call is TRBV4-1, the J call TRBJ1-2, with 7 bases that match TRBD1. Trimming at V came to 1 base and at J to 6 bases, leaving 14 bases not matched to a gene. Germline-derived CDR1 and CDR2 are MGHRA and YSYEKL. This CDR3 is built from 17 residues. This chain's CDR3 is CASSQVSRGRNEDGYTF. CDR3 bases: TGCGCCAGCAGCCAAGTGTCAAGGGGGCGAAATGAGGATGGCTACACCTTC.

The V and J genes are TRBV11-3 and TRBJ2-1; 9 nucleotides align to TRBD2. This CDR3 contains 16 residues. In germline, CDR1 is SGHNT, CDR2 YENEEA. The V segment lost 3 bases and the J segment 2 bases; nucleotides outside the gene matches: 5. CDR3 protein: CASSFGAGGPYNEQFF. CDR3 bases: TGTGCCAGCAGCTTTGGGGCGGGAGGGCCCTACAATGAGCAGTTCTTC.

This rearrangement joins TRBV19 to TRBJ2-4, with TRBD2 identical over 7 bases. The CDR3 contains 15 residues. Germline trimming cut 5 bases from V and 6 bases from J; bases unmatched to any gene: 10. From germline, CDR1 is LNHDA and CDR2 SQIVND (reference sequence). The CDR3 here is CASSPPGEGTNIQYF. CDR3 coding DNA: TGTGCCAGTAGTCCCCCGGGGGAGGGAACAAACATTCAGTACTTC.

The rearrangement joins TRBV25-1 to TRBJ2-7; the D is unclear. Between the trimmed V and J ends, which lost 3 bases and 10 bases, there was a span of 10 bases. Germline CDR1 MGHDK, CDR2 SYGVNS. The CDR3 is 11 amino acids. The CDR3 spells CASSDSLVQYF. Here the CDR3 DNA reads TGTGCCAGCAGTGACTCTTTAGTTCAGTACTTC.

This chain joins TRBV11-2 and TRBJ2-2; D is unresolved. Germline-derived CDR1 and CDR2 are SGHAT and FQNNGV. Trimming took off 2 bases at V and 9 bases at J, with 4 bases between the two ends. This CDR3 is 11 amino acids long. The CDR3 coding sequence is TGTGCCAGCAGCTTATGGCGGGAGCTGTTTTTT. It is translated as CASSLWRELFF.

The V call is TRBV6-1, the J call TRBJ2-5, with TRBD2 matching 9 bases. V dropped 3 bases and J dropped 7; count of bases not matched to a gene: 6. CDR1 is MNHNS and CDR2 is SASEGT in the germline V gene. This CDR3 has 14 residues. CDR3 sequence: CASSDSGGGGTQYF. As DNA, the CDR3 is TGTGCCAGCAGTGATAGCGGGGGCGGGGGGACCCAGTACTTC.